What follows are 8 T cell receptor beta chains derived from one specimen sequenced in a study of T cells expressing NK-cell markers. TCRdb re-called the 5' RACE reads; every CDR3 protein appears as one record, without DNA. The specimen's table records a few hundred thousand distinct CDR3 sequences. Input material: blood T cells: a sorted CD56 or NKG2C T cell subset, CD4+ or CD8+ T cells, or bulk PBMC T cells (not recorded which). These receptors were obtained from a man aged 18-69 years in good health.

The chain combines TRBV3-1 with TRBJ2-5; TCRdb calls TRBD1, which cannot be checked without DNA. CDR1 LGHDT and CDR2 YNNKEL come from the germline V gene (reference sequence). The CDR3 extends over 15 amino acids. CDR3 region: CASSRPGQTLETQYF.

This rearrangement joins TRBV28 to TRBJ2-1; TCRdb lists TRBD1, though no DNA is available to test this call. CDR3 length: 13 amino acids. CDR1 and CDR2 from the germline V gene are MDHEN and SYDVKM. The CDR3 loop is CASTVDRDNEQFF.

This chain uses TRBV7-2 with TRBJ2-5; the TCRdb D gene call, TRBD1, has no DNA to confirm it. The CDR3 covers 14 residues. Germline CDR1 is SGHTA and CDR2 is FQGNSA. This chain's CDR3 is CASSRAGRHETQYF.

The V gene is TRBV20-1, the J gene TRBJ2-7; the D call from TCRdb, TRBD1, cannot be confirmed without DNA. This CDR3 is 12 amino acids long. Per germline, CDR1 DFQATT and CDR2 SNEGSKA (reference sequence). This chain's CDR3 is CSARGPHSLVYF.

V gene TRBV12-3 or TRBV12-4 combines with J gene TRBJ1-6; the TCRdb D gene call, TRBD1, has no DNA to confirm it. This CDR3 contains 15 residues. CDR3 in amino acids: CASGARQGRYSPLHF.

The V and J genes are TRBV6-5 and TRBJ2-2. CDR3 length equals 15 residues. Germline-derived CDR1 and CDR2 are MNHEY and SVGAGI. The CDR3 spells CASRLGVMNTGELFF.

The chain joins TRBV7-2 to TRBJ2-3. The germline V gene encodes CDR1 SGHTA and CDR2 FQGNSA. The CDR3 sequence is 13 residues long. CDR3: CASCRSEDDTQYF.

The CDR3 protein is CASRKFGTSDDYVGNEQFF. V usage is TRBV27 and J usage is TRBJ2-1; there is no DNA to check the TCRdb D call of TRBD2. Germline V gene sequence: CDR1 MNHEY, CDR2 SMNVEV (reference sequence). The CDR3 consists of 19 residues.